The sequence of this T cell receptor beta chain was determined in a study of Ad26.COV2.S vaccination and SARS-CoV-2 variants. Assay used: immunoSEQ multiplex PCR; TCRdb lists only in-frame clones, some missing. This table holds some 450,000 clones, 90% found once. This CDR3 is 17 amino acids long. CDR1 and CDR2 (germline): SGHTA, FQGNSA. V lost 0 bases, J lost 0 bases, and 12 bases lay in between. About this clone itself: Its antigen is unidentified.

Treatment meaning: some 20 received Ad26.COV2.S at low or high dose, single or two shots; 5 received placebo; per-sample allocation not given. Day 63 after the first injection of vaccine or placebo was the sampling time. An adult aged 18-55 years in Boston served as the donor. Study-wide results and caveats: Analytic work on TCR breadth and depth might have understated the full extent of total T cell responses.

The sequencing used peripheral blood, collected in a trial of Ad26.COV2.S vaccine versus placebo. The receptor was isolated from a person between 18 and 65 years old who received the Ad26.COV2.S COVID-19 vaccine or a placebo. The chain links TRBV7-2 to TRBJ2-1; no clear D. As DNA, the CDR3 is TGTGCCAGCAGCTTAGCGGGTGCGAAAAGCTCCTACAATGAGCAGTTCTTC. It codes for CASSLAGAKSSYNEQFF.